What follows describes a single TCR beta chain. Antigen specificity is unknown. The record originates from a study of cytomegalovirus exposure and HLA in healthy donors. Amplification used 60 Vbeta primers and 13 Jbeta primers. Per the authors' pipeline: A follow-up analysis tallied about 80 million unique TCR beta chains, roughly 11 million shared. Data came from immunoSEQ multiplex PCR; TCRdb stores just in-frame clones and leaves some out. That table is the source of V, J and clone size, and D and trimming were worked out from the DNA. The sample has tens of thousands of clones; roughly 44% are singletons. The CDR3 spans 14 residues. The V gene lost 0 bases and the J gene lost 5 bases, with 10 bases spanning the gap. Germline V gene data show CDR1 as LGHNA and CDR2 as YNFKEQ. Study observations and caveats: In a later analysis, TCR beta V- and J-gene trimming was associated with a missense DCLRE1C variant. The study flagged around 160 TCR beta chains as cytomegalovirus-associated.

This chain links TRBV4-2 with TRBJ2-5; D call uncertain. The sample consisted of PBMCs. The TCR comes from a woman in her forties or fifties in good health and CMV-seronegative. Written as DNA, the CDR3 is TGTGCCAGCAGCCAAGAATGGGTCGGGGAGACCCAGTACTTC. It yields the protein CASSQEWVGETQYF.